This entry features one T cell receptor (beta chain) sequence. In the original workflow: Counts of nucleated cells, estimated from reference gene primer amplification, were obtained. The data were produced by immunoSEQ multiplex PCR, yet TCRdb's version contains in-frame clones alone and is incomplete. The V and J calls and clone size are taken from that table; D and trimming were inferred from the DNA. This sample has 150,000 to 200,000 clones, with roughly 79% found just once. The CDR3 is made up of 15 amino acids. Germline V gives CDR1 SGHTA, CDR2 FQGNSA. The trim removed 5 bases at V and 4 bases at J, leaving 10 bases unmatched. This sample stems from a study of blood T cell repertoires in COVID-19. Study overall: Samples representing acute and convalescent COVID-19 were sourced from the United States, Italy and Spain. Sources were T cells, B-cell-depleted T cells, or PBMCs; the material itself was cDNA or gDNA.

Sequencing was done on a sample of peripheral blood. The V call is TRBV7-2, the J call TRBJ1-1; 7 bases line up with TRBD1. The sequence was collected from a man between 60 and 75 years old with active or convalescent COVID-19. As DNA, the CDR3 is TGTGCCAGCAGCACCAGACAGGGACCGACCACTGAAGCTTTCTTT. It yields the protein CASSTRQGPTTEAFF.